Sequencing of this T cell receptor (beta chain) was carried out in a study of early T cells in non-severe SARS-CoV-2 infection. The wider study: Sequencing was performed on bulk RNA from unsorted whole blood, leaving chains unpaired. Regarding the study as a whole: VDJdb matching favored anti-spike CD8 responses, missing private and CD4 specificities.

This clonotype was found a few times. Its antigen is unknown. Trimming shortened V by 1 base and J by 5 bases, and 14 bases separated the two germline ends. Germline CDR1 reads MGHRA; CDR2 reads YSYEKL. The CDR3 extends over 15 amino acids. TCRdb recomputed calls from the 5' RACE reads with MiXCR, one row per CDR3 protein. Counted here are 51,000 or so distinct CDR3 sequences, 9.5% to 12% occurring once; the ten biggest clones make up approximately 13%. The sequence was collected from an adult who was a healthcare worker with PCR-confirmed SARS-CoV-2 infection or an uninfected control (not recorded which). The sample taken for sequencing was whole blood. This chain links TRBV4-1 with TRBJ1-1, with D perhaps matching TRBD1 (6 bases). The CDR3 is CASSQVGGRLTEAFF. The CDR3 region has the DNA TGCGCCAGCAGCCAAGTTGGGGGGCGATTGACTGAAGCTTTCTTT.